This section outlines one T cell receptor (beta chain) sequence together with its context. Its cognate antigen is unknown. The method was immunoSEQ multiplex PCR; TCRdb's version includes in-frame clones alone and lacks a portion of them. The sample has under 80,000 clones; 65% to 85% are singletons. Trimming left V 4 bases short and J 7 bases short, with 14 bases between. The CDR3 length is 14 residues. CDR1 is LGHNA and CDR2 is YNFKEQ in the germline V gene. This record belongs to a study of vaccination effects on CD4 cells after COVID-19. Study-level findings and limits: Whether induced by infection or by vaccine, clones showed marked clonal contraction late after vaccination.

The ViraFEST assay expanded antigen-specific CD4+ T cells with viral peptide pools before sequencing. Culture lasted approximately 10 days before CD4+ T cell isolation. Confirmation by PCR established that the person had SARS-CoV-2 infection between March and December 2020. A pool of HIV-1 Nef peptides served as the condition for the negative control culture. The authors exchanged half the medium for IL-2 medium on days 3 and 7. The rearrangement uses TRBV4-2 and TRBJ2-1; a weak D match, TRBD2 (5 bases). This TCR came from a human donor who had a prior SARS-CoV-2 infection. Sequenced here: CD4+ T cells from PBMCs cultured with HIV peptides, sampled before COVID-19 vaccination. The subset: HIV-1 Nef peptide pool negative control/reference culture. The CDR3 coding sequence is TGTGCCAGCAGCCCCCCCCGGGGTCGGAATGAGCAGTTCTTC. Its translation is CASSPPRGRNEQFF.